Shown below are 32 T cell receptor beta chains from a single sample sequenced in a study of blood T cell repertoires in COVID-19. Sequencing used immunoSEQ multiplex PCR; TCRdb keeps in-frame clones, though not all of them. The sample includes 190,000 or so clones, around 86% of them seen just once. Input material: peripheral blood. The source is a man aged 35 to 55 with active or convalescent COVID-19.

This clone has only a few counts. The chain employs TRBV18 and TRBJ2-1, with TRBD1 matching 7 bases. The germline V gene has CDR1 KGHSH and CDR2 LQKENI. V lost 4 bases and J lost 7; bases outside the gene matches: 4. CDR3 length: 13 amino acids. CDR3 bases: TGTGCCAGCTCACAGGGACAGAAGAATGAGCAGTTCTTC. Translating it yields CASSQGQKNEQFF.

V is TRBV5-1 and J is TRBJ2-2, with TRBD1 as a possible D gene (6 bases). From germline, CDR1 is SGHRS and CDR2 YFSETQ. V was trimmed by 0 bases and J by 5 bases, leaving 8 bases between them. There are 14 residues in the CDR3. DNA of the CDR3: TGCGCCAGCAGCTTGGCCCAGGGGACCGGGGAGCTGTTTTTT. Translation gives CASSLAQGTGELFF.

As for this clone: The junction shows a germline mismatch at one end, possibly a read error. The V gene is TRBV28, the J gene TRBJ2-5; D not certain. The CDR3 spans 11 residues. Per the germline V gene, CDR1 is MDHEN and CDR2 is SYDVKM. The DNA for the CDR3 is TGTGCCAGCAGGAGGCAAGGGACCCAGTACTTC. Protein sequence: CASRRQGTQYF.

This chain uses TRBV19 with TRBJ2-7, with 10 bases identical to TRBD1. The CDR3 loop spans 14 amino acids. Germline V gives CDR1 LNHDA, CDR2 SQIVND (reference sequence). Trimming cost V 7 bases and J 4 bases; bases outside gene matches: 7. The CDR3: CASTPGTGAYEQYF. CDR3 nucleotides: TGTGCCAGTACCCCGGGGACAGGGGCGTACGAGCAGTACTTC.

The chain employs TRBV21-1 and TRBJ1-5; the table's D call TRBD1 went unverified against the DNA. TRBV21-1 is an annotated pseudogene. The CDR3 consists of 14 residues. Here the CDR3 reads CATRKRQGDQPQHF. For the CDR3, the DNA is TGTGCCACCCGGAAGAGACAGGGAGATCAGCCCCAGCATTTT.

This sequence joins TRBV28 and TRBJ1-6; D is unresolved. CDR3 length equals 15 residues. V lost 3 bases and J 0 bases, leaving 6 bases between the germline ends. Germline loops: CDR1 MDHEN, CDR2 SYDVKM. This CDR3 reads CASSFPRSYNSPLHF. DNA of the CDR3: TGTGCCAGCAGTTTCCCCCGCTCCTATAATTCACCCCTCCACTTT.

J is TRBJ1-2 and V is TRBV7-2, with D uncertain. V gave up 1 base and J gave up 4 bases, with 10 bases separating them. CDR1 is SGHTA and CDR2 is FQGNSA in the germline V gene. The CDR3 length is 14 residues. CDR3 bases: TGTGCCAGCAGCTTAGACCAACAGCTCTATGGCTACACCTTC. As protein: CASSLDQQLYGYTF.

This chain uses TRBV18 with TRBJ1-1; TRBD1 agrees at 10 bases. The CDR3 is made up of 14 amino acids. The ends lost 3 bases at V and 5 bases at J; junction bases unmatched: 3. The germline V gene has CDR1 KGHSH and CDR2 LQKENI. For the CDR3, the DNA is TGTGCCAGCTCACCGGGGACAGGGGAGACTGAAGCTTTCTTT. Translation: CASSPGTGETEAFF.

The chain couples TRBV29-1 to TRBJ2-2, with D perhaps matching TRBD1 (6 bases). CDR1 is SQVTM and CDR2 is ANQGSEA in the germline V gene. This CDR3 contains 12 residues. Trimming stripped 5 bases from V and 5 bases from J, with 9 bases between. CDR3 residues: CSVRGQTGELFF. The CDR3 DNA reads as TGCAGCGTTCGAGGACAGACCGGGGAGCTGTTTTTT.

CDR3 residues: CASSTGTSGGALNQYF. The CDR3 DNA reads TGTGCCAGCAGTACCGGGACTAGCGGGGGGGCCCTGAACCAGTACTTC. J is TRBJ2-5 and V is TRBV2; 16 bases line up with TRBD2. CDR1 SNHLY and CDR2 FYNNEI come from the germline V gene. V lost 5 bases to trimming and J lost 10 bases; unmatched junction nucleotides: 10. The CDR3 spans 16 residues.

This clone was observed once. This chain uses TRBV21-1 with TRBJ2-5; the DNA was not used to check the table's D call, TRBD2. TRBV21-1 is shown as a pseudogene. The CDR3 extends over 15 amino acids. CDR3 protein: CASEPGLAGEETQYF. CDR3 nucleotides: TGTGCCAGCGAACCAGGACTAGCGGGGGAAGAGACCCAGTACTTC.

The genes are TRBV27 and TRBJ2-3; 7 nucleotides agree with TRBD1. The CDR3 runs to 17 residues. V dropped 5 bases and J dropped 0; count of bases not matched to a gene: 11. The germline V gene encodes CDR1 MNHEY and CDR2 SMNVEV (reference sequence). The DNA for the CDR3 is TGTGCCAGCAGTCCCCGACGGACAGGTTCTAGCACAGATACGCAGTATTTT. Encoded protein: CASSPRRTGSSTDTQYF.

This clone appeared a single time. This chain connects TRBV6-5 to TRBJ1-5; 10 nucleotides agree with TRBD1. With 0 bases clipped from V and 6 bases from J, the junction kept 5 bases outside the gene matches. The CDR3 is 16 amino acids. CDR1 and CDR2 from the germline V gene are MNHEY and SVGAGI. The CDR3: CASSYSRQGASQPQHF. CDR3 in DNA: TGTGCCAGCAGTTACTCCCGACAGGGGGCCTCTCAGCCCCAGCATTTT.

The gene calls are TRBV12-3 or TRBV12-4 and TRBJ1-1, with D tentatively TRBD1 (5 bases). The CDR3 is 11 residues long. Trimming cost V 5 bases and J 8 bases, with 9 bases left between them. The CDR3 DNA follows: TGTGCCAGCAGTCCCTCAGGGGAAGCTTTCTTT. This sequence encodes CASSPSGEAFF.

The chain has TRBV6-1 and TRBJ2-7, with a weak D call TRBD1 (7 bases). V lost 2 bases to trimming and J lost 1 base, with 21 bases between them. The CDR3 loop spans 18 amino acids. Germline V gene data show CDR1 as MNHNS and CDR2 as SASEGT. The CDR3 DNA is TGTGCCAGCAGTGAATTTTTCCTGACAGGGACTTTGTCCTACGAGCAGTACTTC. This codes for CASSEFFLTGTLSYEQYF.

This clone was detected once. The chain joins TRBV12-3 or TRBV12-4 to TRBJ2-7; 10 bases map to TRBD1. The CDR3 sequence is 13 residues long. Losses at the gene ends were 6 bases for V and 3 bases for J; bases not matched to a gene: 2. The CDR3 coding sequence is TGTGCCAGCAGCGGACAGGGGGTCTACGAGCAGTACTTC. This encodes CASSGQGVYEQYF.

The chain has TRBV19 and TRBJ2-7; a possible D gene is TRBD2 (6 bases). The CDR3 sequence is 16 residues long. V lost 5 bases to trimming and J lost 2 bases, with 19 bases between them. Germline-derived CDR1 and CDR2 are LNHDA and SQIVND (reference sequence). Here the CDR3 reads CASSLGTVYQTYEQYF. The CDR3 DNA is TGTGCCAGTAGTTTAGGGACTGTATACCAGACCTACGAGCAGTACTTC.

The V call is TRBV7-9, the J call TRBJ2-7, with 7 bases lining up with TRBD2. Looked up from germline, CDR1 is SEHNR and CDR2 is FQNEAQ (reference sequence). With 5 bases clipped from V and 5 bases from J, the junction kept 12 bases outside the gene matches. CDR3 length: 15 amino acids. The CDR3 DNA sequence: TGTGCCAGCAGCCCTTCGGCCTGGCGGGGGAACGAGCAGTACTTC. Translating it yields CASSPSAWRGNEQYF.

The genes are TRBV10-3 and TRBJ2-3; 7 positions agree with TRBD1. The CDR3 sequence is 14 residues long. The junction had 7 bases not matched to a gene; V was cut back by 6 bases and J by 4 bases. Germline-derived CDR1 and CDR2 are ENHRY and SYGVKD. The CDR3 nucleotides are TGTGCCATCAGGGTGACAGGGATGGCAGATACGCAGTATTTT. Amino acids: CAIRVTGMADTQYF.

The chain links TRBV4-3 to TRBJ1-1; a weak D match, TRBD1 (5 bases). CDR3 size: 15 residues. Trimming cost V 0 bases and J 4 bases, with 12 bases left between them. Germline V gene lookup returns CDR1 LGHNA and CDR2 YSLEER. The CDR3 region has the DNA TGCGCCAGCAGCCAAGATAGGCAGGGTGGCACTGAAGCTTTCTTT. It is translated as CASSQDRQGGTEAFF.

V is TRBV24-1 and J is TRBJ2-5; 8 bases map to TRBD2. Germline values: CDR1 KGHDR, CDR2 SFDVKD. The CDR3 consists of 13 residues. The V gene end was trimmed by 6 bases and the J gene end by 5 bases; junction bases not matched to a gene: 4. CDR3 nucleotide sequence: TGTGCCACCAGTTCGACTAGCGCCGAGACCCAGTACTTC. It codes for CATSSTSAETQYF.

Note on this clone: It is likely a read error, because the conserved phenylalanine at the end of the CDR3 is missing. The DNA is left out, because the CDR3 cannot be placed on it with certainty; the CDR3 is given as TCRdb lists it. The J gene is TRBJ1-3, the V gene TRBV7-9; TRBD1 is the table's D call and was not checked against the DNA. Germline CDR1 and CDR2: SEHNR and FQNEAQ (reference sequence). The CDR3 sequence runs 11 residues, both termini included. The CDR3 loop is CASSSYPGQSY.

As concerns this clone: Other nucleotide sequences from this sample produce the same CDR3. This sequence joins TRBV12-3 or TRBV12-4 and TRBJ1-2, with D unresolved. The V end lost 1 base, the J end lost 4 bases, and 7 bases lay between the germline ends. The CDR3 loop spans 13 amino acids. The CDR3 here is CASSLDSLYGYTF. CDR3 nucleotides: TGTGCCAGCAGTTTAGACAGCCTCTATGGCTACACCTTC.

The chain links TRBV5-1 to TRBJ2-2, with a possible D match to TRBD2 (7 bases). The V and J ends lost 4 bases and 2 bases respectively, with 18 bases between them. Per germline, CDR1 SGHRS and CDR2 YFSETQ. This CDR3 is built from 17 residues. The CDR3 reads CASSPTEGGLNTGELFF. Written as DNA, the CDR3 is TGCGCCAGCAGCCCCACTGAGGGGGGACTAAACACCGGGGAGCTGTTTTTT.

V is TRBV7-8 and J is TRBJ1-1, with D maybe TRBD1 (6 bases). V was shortened by 4 bases and J by 3 bases, with 9 bases between the two germline ends. This CDR3 contains 13 residues. Germline CDR1 reads SGHVS; CDR2 reads FQNEAQ. This CDR3 reads CASSWGGYTEAFF. The CDR3 nucleotides are TGTGCCAGCAGCTGGGGGGGCTACACTGAAGCTTTCTTT.

The chain recombines TRBV20-1 with TRBJ2-3; 7 nucleotides line up with TRBD1. CDR3 length equals 14 residues. J lost 0 bases, V lost 4 bases, and 4 bases had no gene match. Germline V gene lookup returns CDR1 DFQATT and CDR2 SNEGSKA (reference sequence). CDR3 loop: CSAIEGASTDTQYF. CDR3 sequence (DNA): TGCAGTGCTATTGAGGGGGCCAGCACAGATACGCAGTATTTT.

The CDR3 here is CASSPQGRAGAEAFF. In DNA form, the CDR3 reads TGTGCCAGCAGCCCGCAAGGCAGGGCGGGAGCTGAAGCTTTCTTT. The rearrangement joins TRBV7-9 to TRBJ1-1; possibly TRBD1 for D (5 bases). Trimming shortened V by 5 bases and J by 6 bases, and 19 bases separated the two germline ends. The CDR3 spans 15 residues. Germline loops: CDR1 SEHNR, CDR2 FQNEAQ (reference sequence).

V gene TRBV12-3 or TRBV12-4 combines with J gene TRBJ2-7; 7 nucleotides agree with TRBD2. This CDR3 has 12 amino acids. The junction had 6 bases not matched to a gene; V was cut back by 10 bases and J by 3 bases. The DNA for the CDR3 is TGTGCCACCGGGGACTACGTCTACGAGCAGTACTTC. This sequence encodes CATGDYVYEQYF.

This clone is a singleton in its sample. The chain joins TRBV6-1 to TRBJ2-1, with 12 bases aligning to TRBD2. The CDR3 covers 14 residues. V lost 8 bases to trimming and J lost 7 bases; unmatched junction nucleotides: 6. Germline assignment: CDR1 MNHNS and CDR2 SASEGT. The CDR3 protein is CASVLAGGHNEQFF. For the CDR3, the DNA is TGTGCCAGCGTCCTAGCGGGGGGGCATAATGAGCAGTTCTTC.

This clone was observed a handful of times. The V gene is TRBV5-1, the J gene TRBJ2-5; D is perhaps TRBD2 (7 bases). Germline V gives CDR1 SGHRS, CDR2 YFSETQ. The CDR3 has 14 amino acids. Trimming left V 7 bases short and J 5 bases short, with 18 bases between. Written as DNA, the CDR3 is TGCGCCAGCCAGCTTGGGGGGGCTGAGGAGACCCAGTACTTC. Its translation is CASQLGGAEETQYF.

The CDR3 DNA reads as TGTGCCAGTACCCCCAGGGGGACACCTCCTGAAGCTTTCTTT. Protein sequence: CASTPRGTPPEAFF. J is TRBJ1-1 and V is TRBV19; TRBD1 matches 7 bases. Looked up from germline, CDR1 is LNHDA and CDR2 is SQIVND (reference sequence). CDR3 length: 14 amino acids. Trimming took 7 bases from V and 6 from J; bases not matched to a gene: 11.

This chain joins TRBV5-1 and TRBJ1-2; TRBD1 matches at 9 bases. After removal of 3 bases from V and 4 bases from J, the junction contained 16 bases not matched to a gene. In germline, CDR1 is SGHRS, CDR2 YFSETQ. This CDR3 spans 18 amino acids. Here the CDR3 reads CASSWDSGQGILGYGYTF. CDR3 sequence (DNA): TGCGCCAGCAGCTGGGATTCGGGACAGGGCATATTGGGCTATGGCTACACCTTC.